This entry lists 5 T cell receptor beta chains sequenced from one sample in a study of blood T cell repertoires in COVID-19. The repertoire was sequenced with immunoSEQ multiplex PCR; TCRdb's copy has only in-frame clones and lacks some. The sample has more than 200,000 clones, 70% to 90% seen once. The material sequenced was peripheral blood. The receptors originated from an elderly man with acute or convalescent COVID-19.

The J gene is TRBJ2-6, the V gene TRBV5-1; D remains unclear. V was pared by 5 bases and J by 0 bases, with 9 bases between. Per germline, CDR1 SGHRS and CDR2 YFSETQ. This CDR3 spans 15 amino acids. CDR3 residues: CASSQPGSGANVLTF. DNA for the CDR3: TGCGCCAGCAGTCAACCAGGCTCTGGGGCCAACGTCCTGACTTTC.

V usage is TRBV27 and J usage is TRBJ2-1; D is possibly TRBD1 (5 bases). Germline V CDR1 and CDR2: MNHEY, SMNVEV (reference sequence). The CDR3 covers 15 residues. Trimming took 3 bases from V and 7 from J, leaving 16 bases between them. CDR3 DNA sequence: TGTGCCAGCAGTTTCCTCGACAGTACCAGGAATGAGCAGTTCTTC. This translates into CASSFLDSTRNEQFF.

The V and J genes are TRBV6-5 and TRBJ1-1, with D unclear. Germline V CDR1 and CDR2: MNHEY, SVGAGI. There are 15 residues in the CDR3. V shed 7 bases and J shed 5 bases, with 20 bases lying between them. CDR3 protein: CASKREAAFSTEAFF. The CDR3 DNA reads TGTGCCAGCAAACGGGAGGCTGCTTTTTCGACTGAAGCTTTCTTT.

CDR3 DNA sequence: TGTGCCAGCAGCCAAGGTCCAGGCACAGATACGCAGTATTTT. Protein product: CASSQGPGTDTQYF. This chain links TRBV3-1 (or the pseudogene TRBV3-2) with TRBJ2-3; D is unclear. Trimming took 1 base from V and 1 from J, leaving 6 bases between them. The CDR3 runs to 14 residues. CDR1 is LGHDT and CDR2 is YNNKEL in the germline V gene (reference sequence).

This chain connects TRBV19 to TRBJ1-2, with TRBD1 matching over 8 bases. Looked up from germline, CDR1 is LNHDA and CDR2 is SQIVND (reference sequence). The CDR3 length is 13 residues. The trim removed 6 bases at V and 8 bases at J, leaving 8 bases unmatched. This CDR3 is CASRLTGEEGYTF. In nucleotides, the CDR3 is TGTGCCAGTAGGCTGACAGGGGAGGAAGGCTACACCTTC.